This passage covers 31 T cell receptor beta chains from one sample sequenced in a study of T cells after yellow fever vaccination. TCRdb re-called the 5' RACE reads through MiXCR, storing one row per CDR3 protein. The sample lists roughly 120,000 distinct CDR3 sequences; nearly 7.5% were seen once. The source was CD4+ T cells sorted from PBMCs, collected 10 to 11 days after the first yellow fever vaccination. The origin of the receptors is a man aged 18 to 30 who received the YFV17D yellow fever vaccine.

This clonotype was seen repeatedly, ten times or more. This chain uses TRBV20-1 with TRBJ2-3; the D gene could be TRBD1 or TRBD2 (6 bases each). CDR1 DFQATT and CDR2 SNEGSKA come from the germline V gene (reference sequence). The CDR3 length is 15 residues. Deletions cut 6 bases from V and 4 bases from J, with 20 bases between. DNA for the CDR3: TGCAGTGCCCCCCCGGCCGGGGGCGGGGCAGATACGCAGTATTTT. Translating gives CSAPPAGGGADTQYF.

This clonotype showed up many times. In DNA, the CDR3 is TGTGCCAGCAGTTCGCGACTAGCGGGGGCTTACAATGAGCAGTTCTTC. It yields the protein CASSSRLAGAYNEQFF. The V gene is TRBV6-2 or TRBV6-3, the J gene TRBJ2-1; 12 bases are a match to TRBD2. V was pared by 4 bases and J by 4 bases, with 5 bases of the junction left unmatched. Germline V gene data show CDR1 as MNHEY and CDR2 as SVGEGT. This CDR3 is 16 amino acids long.

This chain joins TRBV11-3 and TRBJ2-3; 8 nucleotides match TRBD1. The CDR3 is made up of 13 amino acids. The trim removed 2 bases at V and 6 bases at J, leaving 1 base unmatched. Germline V lookup: CDR1 SGHNT, CDR2 YENEEA. The CDR3 sequence is CASSLNRGDTQYF. The CDR3 DNA reads as TGTGCCAGCAGCTTAAACAGGGGGGATACGCAGTATTTT.

This clonotype was seen at least ten times. The rearrangement links TRBV7-9 to TRBJ1-1, with D unresolved. The CDR3 sequence is 14 residues long. The germline gives CDR1 SEHNR, CDR2 FQNEAQ (reference sequence). Between the trimmed V and J ends, which lost 3 bases and 1 base, there was a span of 9 bases. The CDR3 sequence: CASSLEGSNTEAFF. For the CDR3, the DNA is TGTGCCAGCAGCTTGGAAGGATCGAACACTGAAGCTTTCTTT.

This clonotype was found many times. The V gene is TRBV7-9, the J gene TRBJ2-5; D call uncertain. V lost 5 bases and J lost 0, with 4 bases in between. Germline CDR1 SEHNR, CDR2 FQNEAQ (reference sequence). CDR3 length equals 12 residues. CDR3: CASSLYQETQYF. In DNA form, the CDR3 reads TGTGCCAGCAGCCTGTACCAAGAGACCCAGTACTTC.

This clonotype was recorded many times. The chain is built from TRBV4-3 and TRBJ1-2, with D unresolved. There are 17 residues in the CDR3. V was cut by 4 bases and J by 0 bases, with 18 bases left in between. Germline V lookup: CDR1 LGHNA, CDR2 YSLEER. The DNA of the CDR3 is TGCGCCAGCAGCCGAGCGGGGTCAAGGGTAACTAACTATGGCTACACCTTC. It encodes CASSRAGSRVTNYGYTF.

This clonotype was detected ten times or more. V and J are TRBV9 and TRBJ2-4; no clear D gene. The germline CDR1 and CDR2 sequences are SGDLS and YYNGEE. CDR3 length equals 13 residues. Trimming stripped 0 bases from V and 5 bases from J, with 6 bases between. CDR3 DNA sequence: TGTGCCAGCAGCGTAGCTTCAGAAAACATTCAGTACTTC. Its protein product is CASSVASENIQYF.

This clonotype has at least ten counts. V usage is TRBV18 and J usage is TRBJ2-7; possibly TRBD2 for D (6 bases). V dropped 1 base and J dropped 3 bases, with 7 bases sitting between them. The CDR3 sequence is 13 residues long. Germline CDR1 reads KGHSH; CDR2 reads LQKENI. The CDR3 nucleotides read TGTGCCAGCTCACCACGGCGGGGCTACGAGCAGTACTTC. This translates into CASSPRRGYEQYF.

The J gene is TRBJ2-1, the V gene TRBV5-6; 9 bases agree with TRBD2. V was clipped by 1 base and J by 6 bases; unmatched bases: 8. Germline V gene sequence: CDR1 SGHDT, CDR2 YYEEEE. The CDR3 spans 16 residues. CDR3 DNA: TGTGCCAGCAGCTTGCGGCGGGGGGGCGCCTCCAATGAGCAGTTCTTC. Its translation: CASSLRRGGASNEQFF.

This clonotype was detected ten times or more. This chain joins TRBV7-2 and TRBJ2-1; D is unclear. Germline V lookup: CDR1 SGHTA, CDR2 FQGNSA. The V end lost 1 base, the J end lost 8 bases, and 9 bases lay between the germline ends. The CDR3 covers 13 residues. This chain's CDR3 is CASSLGIRDEQFF. In nucleotides, the CDR3 is TGTGCCAGCAGCTTAGGTATTAGGGATGAGCAGTTCTTC.

This clonotype came up many times. The chain employs TRBV6-1 and TRBJ2-2; maybe TRBD1 (6 bases). CDR1 and CDR2 from the germline V gene are MNHNS and SASEGT. The V and J ends lost 7 bases and 1 base respectively, with 16 bases between them. The CDR3 has 16 residues. CDR3 protein: CASTFAPGQNTGELFF. CDR3 DNA: TGTGCCAGCACCTTTGCCCCGGGACAGAACACCGGGGAGCTGTTTTTT.

This clonotype has a handful of counts. The chain has TRBV7-3 and TRBJ1-5, with D uncertain. This CDR3 comprises 14 residues. The germline V and J ends were trimmed by 5 bases and 5 bases, with 13 bases remaining between them. Germline-derived CDR1 and CDR2 are SGHTA and FQGTGA. The CDR3, as DNA: TGTGCCAGCAGCCATATAATCCAGGATCAGCCCCAGCATTTT. Translating it yields CASSHIIQDQPQHF. Based on the CDR3 plus reference TRBV7-3 and TRBJ1-5, the full variable domain is GAGVSQTPSNKVTEKGKYVELRCDPISGHTALYWYRQSLGQGPEFLIYFQGTGAADDSGLPNDRFFAVRPEGSVSTLKIQRTERGDSAVYLCASSHIIQDQPQHFGDGTRLSIL.

This clonotype was counted only a few times. A read error may be the cause here, since a much bigger clone is one base away. The J gene is TRBJ2-3, the V gene TRBV7-9, with D unclear. In germline, CDR1 is SEHNR, CDR2 FQNEAQ (reference sequence). V gave up 1 base and J gave up 2 bases, with 4 bases separating them. This CDR3 spans 13 amino acids. CDR3 sequence reads: CASSLGATDTQYF. CDR3 nucleotides: TGTGCCAGCAGCTTAGGGGCCACAGATACGCAGTATTTT.

This clonotype was observed at least ten times. This chain joins TRBV12-3 or TRBV12-4 and TRBJ2-2; no clear D gene. The V gene lost 1 base and the J gene lost 7 bases, with 4 bases spanning the gap. CDR3 length: 12 amino acids. CDR3 sequence (DNA): TGTGCCAGCAGTTTAGGCAACGGGGAGCTGTTTTTT. Its translation: CASSLGNGELFF.

The sample holds a few counts of this clonotype. V and J are TRBV5-5 and TRBJ2-4; 7 bases line up with TRBD2. Germline V gene sequence: CDR1 SGHKS, CDR2 YYEKEE (reference sequence). This CDR3 has 16 amino acids. J gave up 14 bases and V 1 base, and 18 bases lay outside the gene matches. CDR3 amino acids: CASSLSPGYSLAAEYF. For the CDR3, the DNA is TGTGCCAGCAGCTTGTCTCCAGGTTACTCTCTAGCGGCGGAGTACTTC.

This clonotype was seen many times. The chain links TRBV6-1 to TRBJ1-3; perhaps TRBD1 as D (6 bases). V shed 5 bases and J shed 0 bases, with 14 bases lying between them. The CDR3 runs 16 residues. Germline V gene sequence: CDR1 MNHNS, CDR2 SASEGT. The CDR3 DNA reads as TGTGCCAGCAGTCCAGGGGCGGGGAGCTCTGGAAACACCATATATTTT. The encoded protein is CASSPGAGSSGNTIYF.

At least ten counts were recorded for this clonotype. CDR3 amino acids: CASSQDRGGVETQYF. DNA of the CDR3: TGTGCCAGCAGCCAAGACAGGGGAGGGGTGGAGACCCAGTACTTC. The J gene is TRBJ2-5, the V gene TRBV5-4; D is perhaps TRBD1 (8 bases). The CDR3 spans 15 residues. The V gene lost 4 bases and the J gene lost 5 bases, with 18 bases spanning the gap. The germline V gene encodes CDR1 SGHNT and CDR2 YYREEE (reference sequence).

This clonotype was found many times. The V gene is TRBV5-1, the J gene TRBJ1-5; unclear D gene. V lost 0 bases to trimming and J lost 0 bases, with 7 bases between them. This CDR3 region has 15 residues. CDR1 is SGHRS, CDR2 YFSETQ, per germline. This chain's CDR3 is CASSLDSHSNQPQHF. CDR3 coding DNA: TGCGCCAGCAGCTTGGACTCACATAGCAATCAGCCCCAGCATTTT.

This clonotype has ten or more counts. The chain carries TRBV6-6 and TRBJ1-5, with a weak D call TRBD1 (6 bases). The length of the CDR3 is 13 residues. Trimming removed 10 bases at V and 6 bases at J, with 16 bases between. CDR1 MNHNY and CDR2 SVGAGI come from the germline V gene (reference sequence). CDR3: CAISGAYGQPQHF. DNA of the CDR3: TGTGCCATCTCAGGGGCGTACGGTCAGCCCCAGCATTTT.

This clonotype was seen at least ten times. J is TRBJ2-5 and V is TRBV7-2; 9 nucleotides line up with TRBD2. CDR3 size: 14 residues. The trim removed 5 bases at V and 5 bases at J, leaving 6 bases unmatched. CDR1 is SGHTA and CDR2 is FQGNSA in the germline V gene. CDR3 DNA sequence: TGTGCCAGCAGCGGGACTAGCAGGGGGGAGACCCAGTACTTC. Protein sequence: CASSGTSRGETQYF.

This clonotype was detected many times. The CDR3 DNA follows: TGCAGTGCTAATGATGCGGGGGGTCCGGAGACCCAGTACTTC. It encodes CSANDAGGPETQYF. The chain has TRBV20-1 and TRBJ2-5, with 8 bases lining up with TRBD2. This CDR3 is 14 amino acids long. CDR1 and CDR2 (germline): DFQATT, SNEGSKA (reference sequence). The J segment lost 5 bases and the V segment lost 4 bases, leaving 9 bases of the junction unmatched.

This clonotype was picked up a small number of times. V is TRBV3-1 and J is TRBJ1-1; tentative D call: TRBD1 (6 bases). V was cut by 0 bases and J by 8 bases, with 16 bases left in between. CDR1 and CDR2 (germline): LGHDT, YNNKEL (reference sequence). There are 15 residues in the CDR3. In DNA, the CDR3 is TGTGCCAGCAGCCAAGATAATGTGGCTACAGGGGAAGCTTTCTTT. Its translation: CASSQDNVATGEAFF.

This clonotype has ten or more counts. V and J are TRBV4-1 and TRBJ1-1, with 7 positions matching TRBD1. CDR1 and CDR2 (germline): MGHRA, YSYEKL. V was pared by 4 bases and J by 7 bases, with 6 bases of the junction left unmatched. The CDR3 is 13 residues long. DNA of the CDR3: TGCGCCAGCAGCCGGCCAGGGGGTTATGAAGCTTTCTTT. It codes for CASSRPGGYEAFF.

Ten or more counts support this clonotype. The V and J genes are TRBV24-1 and TRBJ1-1; D remains unclear. Trimming removed 10 bases from V and 0 bases from J, with 11 bases in between. Germline loops: CDR1 KGHDR, CDR2 SFDVKD. The CDR3 is made up of 13 amino acids. The CDR3, as DNA: TGTGCCACGGAGGAAAGCATGAACACTGAAGCTTTCTTT. This sequence encodes CATEESMNTEAFF.

This clonotype has a count of ten or more. This sequence joins TRBV5-1 and TRBJ2-5; D is possibly TRBD2 (5 bases). Per germline, CDR1 SGHRS and CDR2 YFSETQ. The length of the CDR3 is 14 residues. Trimming pared 2 bases from V and 1 base from J, leaving 9 bases between. This chain's CDR3 is CASSFPGVQETQYF. CDR3 bases: TGCGCCAGCAGCTTTCCCGGGGTCCAAGAGACCCAGTACTTC.

Ten or more counts support this clonotype. The V gene is TRBV6-1, the J gene TRBJ1-1; D remains ambiguous. Trimming took 6 bases from V and 1 from J, leaving 12 bases between them. CDR1 and CDR2 from the germline V gene are MNHNS and SASEGT. CDR3 length: 14 amino acids. The CDR3 DNA reads TGTGCCAGCAGCCCCCGTTTGGAGAACACTGAAGCTTTCTTT. Protein: CASSPRLENTEAFF.

This clonotype was detected ten times or more. The rearrangement links TRBV18 to TRBJ2-7; D may be TRBD2 (6 bases). This CDR3 has 17 amino acids. Germline V lookup: CDR1 KGHSH, CDR2 LQKENI. Trimming pared 0 bases from V and 0 bases from J, leaving 15 bases between. CDR3 loop: CASSPPGAGSLSYEQYF. The CDR3 DNA sequence: TGTGCCAGCTCACCACCGGGTGCGGGATCCCTCTCCTACGAGCAGTACTTC.

This clonotype was seen many times. CDR3: CASSLDSTNYGYTF. CDR3 nucleotides: TGTGCCAGCAGCTTAGACAGTACAAACTATGGCTACACCTTC. The chain combines TRBV7-2 with TRBJ1-2; D unresolved. Germline CDR1 is SGHTA and CDR2 is FQGNSA. The V gene lost 1 base and the J gene lost 2 bases, with 8 bases spanning the gap. CDR3 length: 14 amino acids.

V usage is TRBV7-8 and J usage is TRBJ1-4, with 8 bases identical to TRBD1. The CDR3 consists of 15 residues. Germline CDR1 is SGHVS and CDR2 is FQNEAQ. V dropped 5 bases and J dropped 4; count of bases not matched to a gene: 6. DNA of the CDR3: TGTGCCAGCAGCCCAAGACAGGGGCTTAATGAAAAACTGTTTTTT. It specifies CASSPRQGLNEKLFF.

This clonotype was seen only a few times. V is TRBV11-3 and J is TRBJ1-1, with unresolved D. Per germline, CDR1 SGHNT and CDR2 YENEEA. The germline V and J ends were trimmed by 5 bases and 1 base, with 8 bases remaining between them. This CDR3 comprises 13 residues. This CDR3 is CASSIEANTEAFF. The CDR3 DNA follows: TGTGCCAGCAGCATCGAGGCGAACACTGAAGCTTTCTTT.

Notes on this clonotype: With a much larger clone just one base away, this may be a read error. The genes are TRBV27 and TRBJ1-5; TRBD1 aligns across 7 bases. The length of the CDR3 is 16 residues. In germline, CDR1 is MNHEY, CDR2 SMNVEV (reference sequence). CDR3 region: CASSLVGTASKQPQHF. For the CDR3, the DNA is TGTGCCAGCAGTTTAGTTGGGACAGCCAGCAAGCAGCCCCAGCATTTT.